This T cell receptor beta chain originates from a study of blood T cells in healthy people across ages. V shed 2 bases, J shed 3 bases, and the junction held 6 bases outside the gene matches. The CDR3 spans 15 residues. CDR1 SGHVS and CDR2 FNYEAQ come from the germline V gene. This clonotype was picked up one time. Its antigen is still unknown. Study-level points and caveats: With age, beta diversity per million T cells declined roughly linearly, significantly by approximately 40.

Using a J-beta primer mix together with a sample-barcoded 5' primer, a second PCR was run for roughly 6 to 12 cycles. One entry per CDR3 protein, called by TCRdb with MiXCR from the 5' RACE reads. The table shows about 800,000 distinct CDR3 sequences, with approximately 25% occurring only once. In addition, the sample was reused for a study of T cells of mothers and their children. According to that study: The authors detected no persistent microchimeric T cell clones.

The chain combines TRBV7-6 with TRBJ1-2; 7 bases line up with TRBD1. The origin of this receptor is a boy under 18 in good health. The sample comprised blood. The CDR3: CASSLSDRVDYGYTF. CDR3 sequence (DNA): TGTGCCAGCAGCTTATCCGACAGGGTCGACTATGGCTACACCTTC.